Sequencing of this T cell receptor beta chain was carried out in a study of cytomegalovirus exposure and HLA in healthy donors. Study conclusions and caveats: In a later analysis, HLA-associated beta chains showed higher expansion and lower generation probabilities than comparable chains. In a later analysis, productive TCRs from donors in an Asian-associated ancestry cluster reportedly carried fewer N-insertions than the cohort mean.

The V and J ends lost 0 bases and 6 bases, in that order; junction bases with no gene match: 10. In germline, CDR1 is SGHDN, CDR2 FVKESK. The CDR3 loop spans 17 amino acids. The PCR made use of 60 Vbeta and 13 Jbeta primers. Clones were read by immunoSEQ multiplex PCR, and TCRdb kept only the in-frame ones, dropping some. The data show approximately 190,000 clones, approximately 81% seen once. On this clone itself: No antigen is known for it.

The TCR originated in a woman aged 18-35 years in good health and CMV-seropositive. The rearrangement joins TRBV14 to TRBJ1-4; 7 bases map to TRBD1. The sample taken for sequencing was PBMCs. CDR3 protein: CASSQETLTGWDEKLFF. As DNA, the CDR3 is TGTGCCAGCAGCCAAGAAACCCTGACAGGGTGGGATGAAAAACTGTTTTTT.